This T cell receptor (beta chain) emerged from a study of cytomegalovirus exposure and HLA in healthy donors. Whole-study findings and limits: Investigators reported 150 to 200 TCR beta chains as tied to cytomegalovirus.

Germline CDR1 reads SGHTS; CDR2 reads YDEGEE. Germline trimming cut 4 bases from V and 2 bases from J; bases unmatched to any gene: 9. The CDR3 has 16 residues. TCRdb's copy holds only in-frame clones and misses some; the assay was immunoSEQ multiplex PCR. The sample includes over 90,000 clones, roughly 94% seen only once; the top ten take almost 0.9%. Points on this clone: The antigen is not known.

Sequenced material: PBMCs. This chain uses TRBV5-8 with TRBJ2-7; 10 nucleotides align to TRBD1. The TCR was taken from a woman aged 18-29 years in good health and CMV-seronegative. The CDR3 region has the DNA TGTGCCAGCAGCAGACTACCGGGACAGGGGACCTACGAGCAGTACTTC. Translating it yields CASSRLPGQGTYEQYF.